The next 15 T cell receptor beta chains were all read from a single sample in a study of blood T cell repertoires in COVID-19. Produced via immunoSEQ multiplex PCR; TCRdb's table is partial and in-frame only. The sample carries roughly 440,000 clones, approximately 90% recorded once. Sequenced input: peripheral blood. These receptors came from a woman in her fifties or sixties with COVID-19, enrolled during active disease.

The chain joins TRBV5-1 to TRBJ1-2; TRBD1 matches at 7 bases. Trimming at V came to 4 bases and at J to 4 bases, leaving 16 bases not matched to a gene. The CDR3 spans 17 residues. Germline-derived CDR1 and CDR2 are SGHRS and YFSETQ. CDR3 sequence: CASSPSLETGMTYGYTF. Written as DNA, the CDR3 is TGCGCCAGCAGCCCGAGTTTAGAGACAGGGATGACCTATGGCTACACCTTC.

This chain uses TRBV19 with TRBJ2-2; 8 bases agree with TRBD2. With 5 bases clipped from V and 5 bases from J, the junction kept 10 bases outside the gene matches. The length of the CDR3 is 16 residues. Germline-derived CDR1 and CDR2 are LNHDA and SQIVND (reference sequence). The CDR3: CASSARGGRETGELFF. The CDR3 nucleotides are TGTGCCAGTAGTGCCCGGGGGGGGCGCGAGACCGGGGAGCTGTTTTTT.

This chain joins TRBV18 and TRBJ2-1; D is perhaps TRBD1 (5 bases). V shed 3 bases and J shed 9 bases, with 12 bases lying between them. Germline V gives CDR1 KGHSH, CDR2 LQKENI. The CDR3 runs to 13 residues. In DNA, the CDR3 is TGTGCCAGCTCACCCTCGGGTAGGGGTGAGCAGTTCTTC. The encoded protein is CASSPSGRGEQFF.

This clone was detected once. This rearrangement joins TRBV12-3 or TRBV12-4 to TRBJ1-1, with no clear D. The CDR3 extends over 13 amino acids. V lost 6 bases, J lost 1 base, and 9 bases lay in between. CDR3 nucleotide sequence: TGTGCCAGCAGATACACAGAGAACACTGAAGCTTTCTTT. Its protein is CASRYTENTEAFF.

The rearrangement joins TRBV7-9 to TRBJ2-7, with 10 bases identical to TRBD2. The CDR3 consists of 15 residues. CDR1 SEHNR and CDR2 FQNEAQ come from the germline V gene (reference sequence). The junction had 8 bases not matched to a gene; V was cut back by 3 bases and J by 6 bases. This chain's CDR3 is CASSFSGGPPGEQYF. CDR3 sequence (DNA): TGTGCCAGCAGCTTTAGCGGGGGGCCTCCGGGCGAGCAGTACTTC.

The V gene is TRBV28, the J gene TRBJ1-1; no reliable D call. This CDR3 spans 11 amino acids. Germline CDR1 and CDR2: MDHEN and SYDVKM. V was shortened by 9 bases and J by 7 bases, with 12 bases between the two germline ends. Written as DNA, the CDR3 is TGTGCCAGTGGTATACAGATTGAAGCTTTCTTT. This translates into CASGIQIEAFF.

The CDR3: CASSRTSSSGGGLDTQYF. In nucleotides, the CDR3 is TGTGCCAGCAGCAGGACCTCTTCCAGCGGGGGTGGTCTAGATACGCAGTATTTT. V gene TRBV7-2 combines with J gene TRBJ2-3, with 8 bases fitting TRBD2. V trimming: 5 bases; J trimming: 5 bases; junction bases outside the gene matches: 18. The CDR3 has 18 residues. Germline CDR1 SGHTA, CDR2 FQGNSA.

The V call is TRBV7-9, the J call TRBJ2-7; 8 positions match TRBD1. V lost 5 bases to trimming and J lost 4 bases; unmatched junction nucleotides: 7. Germline-derived CDR1 and CDR2 are SEHNR and FQNEAQ (reference sequence). The CDR3 is made up of 14 amino acids. The CDR3 reads CASSNDRGTYEQYF. CDR3 nucleotide sequence: TGTGCCAGCAGCAACGACAGGGGAACGTACGAGCAGTACTTC.

The chain recombines TRBV7-7 with TRBJ1-5; D call uncertain. The CDR3 sequence is 16 residues long. In germline, CDR1 is SSHAT, CDR2 FNYEAQ (reference sequence). The V end lost 5 bases, the J end lost 5 bases, and 19 bases lay between the germline ends. CDR3 protein: CASSEVRARLDQPQHF. DNA of the CDR3: TGTGCCAGCAGCGAGGTGAGGGCGCGTCTCGATCAGCCCCAGCATTTT.

The chain has TRBV5-1 and TRBJ1-4; no clear D. Germline CDR1 is SGHRS and CDR2 is YFSETQ. Trimming took off 4 bases at V and 8 bases at J, with 15 bases between the two ends. There are 14 residues in the CDR3. The CDR3 spells CASSRGAREEKLFF. The CDR3 nucleotides read TGCGCCAGCAGCCGCGGTGCGAGGGAGGAAAAACTGTTTTTT.

The V and J genes are TRBV3-1 (or the pseudogene TRBV3-2) and TRBJ2-1, with 7 bases that match TRBD1. In germline, CDR1 is LGHDT, CDR2 YNNKEL (reference sequence). With 6 bases clipped from V and 4 bases from J, the junction kept 3 bases outside the gene matches. CDR3 length equals 13 residues. The chain's CDR3 is CASSYRGYNEQFF. For the CDR3, the DNA is TGTGCCAGCAGTTACAGGGGTTACAATGAGCAGTTCTTC.

The rearrangement uses TRBV5-5 and TRBJ1-1; no clear D. V dropped 0 bases and J dropped 10 bases, with 13 bases sitting between them. Germline-derived CDR1 and CDR2 are SGHKS and YYEKEE (reference sequence). The length of the CDR3 is 13 residues. DNA for the CDR3: TGTGCCAGCAGCTTGGACCCAGAGGCTCGAGCTTTCTTT. Protein: CASSLDPEARAFF.

The rearrangement joins TRBV19 to TRBJ1-2; D ambiguous. This CDR3 region has 14 residues. Trimming left V 6 bases short and J 1 base short, with 12 bases between. Per the germline V gene, CDR1 is LNHDA and CDR2 is SQIVND (reference sequence). The CDR3 protein is CASSFGLFNYGYTF. The CDR3 DNA is TGTGCCAGTAGCTTCGGACTCTTTAACTATGGCTACACCTTC.

The chain has TRBV27 and TRBJ1-2; D is uncertain. Per the germline V gene, CDR1 is MNHEY and CDR2 is SMNVEV (reference sequence). The ends were cut back, 2 bases at V and 4 bases at J, with 8 bases in the middle. The CDR3 has 13 residues. The CDR3, as DNA: TGTGCCAGCAGTTTAATTAACGGCTATGGCTACACCTTC. This gives the protein CASSLINGYGYTF.

In its sample, this clone was seen a few times. The CDR3 DNA is TGTGCCACCAGTGCCCGGGGTAGCGGCACAGATACGCAGTATTTT. It yields the protein CATSARGSGTDTQYF. The chain combines TRBV24-1 with TRBJ2-3; tentatively, D is TRBD2 (5 bases). The CDR3 spans 15 residues. V lost 5 bases and J 1 base, leaving 12 bases between the germline ends. In germline, CDR1 is KGHDR, CDR2 SFDVKD.